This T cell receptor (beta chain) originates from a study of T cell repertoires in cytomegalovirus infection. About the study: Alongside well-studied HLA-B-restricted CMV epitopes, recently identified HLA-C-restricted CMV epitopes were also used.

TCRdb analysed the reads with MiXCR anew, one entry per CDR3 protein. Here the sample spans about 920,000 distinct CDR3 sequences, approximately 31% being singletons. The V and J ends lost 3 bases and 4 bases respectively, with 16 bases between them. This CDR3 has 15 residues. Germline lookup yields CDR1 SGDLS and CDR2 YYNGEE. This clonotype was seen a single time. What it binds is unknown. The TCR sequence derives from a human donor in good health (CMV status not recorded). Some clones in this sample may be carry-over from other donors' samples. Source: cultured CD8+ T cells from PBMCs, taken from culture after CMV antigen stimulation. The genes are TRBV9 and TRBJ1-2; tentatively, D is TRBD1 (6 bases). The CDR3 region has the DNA TGTGCCAGCAGCGAGGGGGACGGAGGCGGCTATGGCTACACCTTC. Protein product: CASSEGDGGGYGYTF.